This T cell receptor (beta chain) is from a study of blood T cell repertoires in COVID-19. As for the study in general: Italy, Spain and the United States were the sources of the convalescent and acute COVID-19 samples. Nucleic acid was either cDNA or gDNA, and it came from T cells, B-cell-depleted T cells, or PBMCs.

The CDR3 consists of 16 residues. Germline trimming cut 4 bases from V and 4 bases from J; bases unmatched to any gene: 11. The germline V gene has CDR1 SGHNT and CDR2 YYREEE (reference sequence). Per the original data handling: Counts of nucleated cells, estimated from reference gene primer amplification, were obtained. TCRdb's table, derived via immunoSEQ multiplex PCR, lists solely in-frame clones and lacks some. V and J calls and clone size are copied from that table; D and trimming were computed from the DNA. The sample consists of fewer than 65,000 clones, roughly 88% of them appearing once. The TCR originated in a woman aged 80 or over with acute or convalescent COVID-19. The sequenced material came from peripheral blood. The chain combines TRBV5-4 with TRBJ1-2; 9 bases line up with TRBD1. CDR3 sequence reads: CASSKPTPGQGYGYTF. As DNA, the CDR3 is TGTGCCAGCAGCAAACCCACACCGGGACAGGGCTATGGCTACACCTTC.